A single sample is the source of the 27 T cell receptor beta chains below, sequenced in a study of T-cell reconstitution after alpha-beta-depleted transplantation in children. Preparation of the TCRbeta library involved a method that used unique molecular identifiers. TCRdb redid the calling of the PCR reads with MiXCR, one entry per CDR3 protein. This repertoire shows hundreds of thousands of distinct CDR3 sequences, 20% to 30% found once; its top ten account for around 4.8%. This specimen consisted of PBMCs, mostly from graft donor cells, obtained 360 days after TCRalphabeta/CD19-depleted stem cell transplant. The receptors stem from a female patient aged 2-9 years who had a stem cell transplant for congenital amegakaryocytic thrombocytopenia, so the T cells may come from the graft donor.

This rearrangement joins TRBV20-1 to TRBJ2-1, with 10 bases identical to TRBD2. The J segment lost 2 bases and the V segment lost 1 base, leaving 5 bases of the junction unmatched. Germline V gene data show CDR1 as DFQATT and CDR2 as SNEGSKA (reference sequence). The CDR3 loop spans 16 amino acids. CDR3 DNA sequence: TGCAGTGCTAGAGTGGCTAGCGGGGGAACCTACAATGAGCAGTTCTTC. It encodes CSARVASGGTYNEQFF.

The table lists this clonotype with a few counts. This chain links TRBV5-6 with TRBJ1-6; no clear D. This CDR3 has 16 amino acids. The germline V gene encodes CDR1 SGHDT and CDR2 YYEEEE. V was trimmed by 3 bases and J by 7 bases, leaving 17 bases between them. The CDR3 protein is CASSSVEGIRNSPLHF. For the CDR3, the DNA is TGTGCCAGCAGCTCCGTTGAGGGAATTCGGAATTCACCCCTCCACTTT. The whole variable domain, filled in from reference TRBV5-6 and TRBJ1-6, reads DAGVTQSPTHLIKTRGQQVTLRCSPKSGHDTVSWYQQALGQGPQFIFQYYEEEERQRGNFPDRFSGHQFPNYSSELNVNALLLGDSALYLCASSSVEGIRNSPLHFGNGTRLTVT.

This clonotype was found many times. V gene TRBV5-1 combines with J gene TRBJ2-2; D unresolved. Between the trimmed V and J ends, which lost 1 base and 6 bases, there was a span of 7 bases. There are 13 residues in the CDR3. CDR1 and CDR2 from the germline V gene are SGHRS and YFSETQ. The DNA for the CDR3 is TGCGCCAGCAGCTTGCACCGGTCCGGGGAGCTGTTTTTT. Translating gives CASSLHRSGELFF.

This rearrangement joins TRBV20-1 to TRBJ1-1; 7 bases line up with TRBD1. This CDR3 is built from 14 residues. V gave up 5 bases and J gave up 2 bases; unmatched junction bases: 8. CDR1 and CDR2 (germline): DFQATT, SNEGSKA (reference sequence). The CDR3 loop is CSAGRGTANTEAFF. DNA for the CDR3: TGCAGTGCTGGAAGGGGGACAGCAAACACTGAAGCTTTCTTT.

This clonotype was seen more than once but under ten times. The chain joins TRBV21-1 to TRBJ2-7; the tabulated D call, TRBD1, remains unverified against the DNA. TRBV21-1 is designated a pseudogene. The CDR3 sequence is 13 residues long. CDR3 protein: CATKNPDEDEQYF. Here the CDR3 DNA reads TGTGCCACGAAAAACCCGGACGAAGACGAGCAGTACTTC.

The chain recombines TRBV7-6 with TRBJ2-7; a weak D match, TRBD1 (6 bases). Germline assignment: CDR1 SGHVS and CDR2 FNYEAQ. V gave up 1 base and J gave up 7 bases, with 17 bases separating them. This CDR3 spans 15 amino acids. The CDR3 here is CASSLDETGSGEQYF. The CDR3 coding sequence is TGTGCCAGCAGCTTAGACGAGACAGGCTCGGGAGAGCAGTACTTC. Full variable domain (rest looked up from reference TRBV7-6 and TRBJ2-7): GAGVSQSPRYKVTKRGQDVALRCDPISGHVSLYWYRQALGQGPEFLTYFNYEAQQDKSGLPNDRFSAERPEGSISTLTIQRTEQRDSAMYRCASSLDETGSGEQYFGPGTRLTVT.

This clonotype was detected ten times or more. The chain is built from TRBV20-1 and TRBJ1-1, with TRBD1 matching 7 bases. Germline-derived CDR1 and CDR2 are DFQATT and SNEGSKA (reference sequence). The length of the CDR3 is 14 residues. Trimming took 1 base from V and 4 from J; bases not matched to a gene: 6. The CDR3 loop reads CSARGWDRITEAFF. DNA of the CDR3: TGCAGTGCTAGAGGTTGGGACAGAATCACTGAAGCTTTCTTT.

The sample holds a few counts of this clonotype. This CDR3 reads CASSSPGLRVYEQYF. The CDR3, as DNA: TGTGCCAGCAGTTCCCCGGGACTAAGAGTCTACGAGCAGTACTTC. This chain links TRBV6-2 or TRBV6-3 with TRBJ2-7; 7 bases are a match to TRBD2. Germline CDR1 reads MNHEY; CDR2 reads SVGEGT. J lost 3 bases, V lost 4 bases, and 9 bases had no gene match. This CDR3 comprises 15 residues.

This clonotype was observed at least ten times. V and J are TRBV4-3 and TRBJ2-7; weak D call: TRBD1 (6 bases). In germline, CDR1 is LGHNA, CDR2 YSLEER. The CDR3 runs to 14 residues. Trimming cost V 3 bases and J 3 bases, with 12 bases left between them. The CDR3 sequence is CASSQSTGLYEQYF. CDR3 in DNA: TGCGCCAGCAGCCAGTCGACAGGCCTCTACGAGCAGTACTTC.

There are a few counts of this clonotype. The chain joins TRBV4-3 to TRBJ1-1, with D maybe TRBD1 (5 bases). The CDR3 is 12 residues long. The V end was cut by 3 bases, the J end by 7 bases, with 9 bases between. Germline CDR1 LGHNA, CDR2 YSLEER. This chain's CDR3 is CASSHGDYEAFF. The CDR3 DNA follows: TGCGCCAGCAGCCATGGGGACTATGAAGCTTTCTTT.

The chain joins TRBV14 to TRBJ2-1, with 11 positions matching TRBD2. This CDR3 spans 15 amino acids. The V gene end was trimmed by 2 bases and the J gene end by 6 bases; junction bases not matched to a gene: 3. Germline CDR1 reads SGHDN; CDR2 reads FVKESK. CDR3 sequence reads: CASSQLAGGGNEQFF. The CDR3 nucleotides are TGTGCCAGCAGCCAATTAGCGGGAGGGGGCAATGAGCAGTTCTTC.

The chain couples TRBV28 to TRBJ2-7, with TRBD2 matching over 10 bases. CDR3 length: 15 residues. After removal of 7 bases from V and 4 bases from J, the junction contained 10 bases not matched to a gene. Per germline, CDR1 MDHEN and CDR2 SYDVKM. The CDR3 DNA reads as TGTGCCAGCACCACCCTGACTAGCGGGTATTACGAGCAGTACTTC. Its protein product is CASTTLTSGYYEQYF. Using reference TRBV28 and TRBJ2-7 for the parts outside the CDR3, the full variable domain is DVKVTQSSRYLVKRTGEKVFLECVQDMDHENMFWYRQDPGLGLRLIYFSYDVKMKEKGDIPEGYSVSREKKERFSLILESASTNQTSMYLCASTTLTSGYYEQYFGPGTRLTVT.

This clonotype was seen more than once but under ten times. This chain connects TRBV6-1 to TRBJ2-4; D uncertain. Germline V gene data show CDR1 as MNHNS and CDR2 as SASEGT. The V and J ends lost 4 bases and 8 bases respectively, with 27 bases between them. This CDR3 contains 18 residues. Here the CDR3 DNA reads TGTGCCAGCAGTGCCGAGGAGTTGACATTCCTGGTCTGGGACATTCAGTACTTC. This sequence encodes CASSAEELTFLVWDIQYF.

This chain uses TRBV7-6 with TRBJ2-7, with TRBD1 identical over 11 bases. The CDR3 runs 15 residues. Germline V gene sequence: CDR1 SGHVS, CDR2 FNYEAQ. With 5 bases clipped from V and 4 bases from J, the junction kept 7 bases outside the gene matches. The CDR3 reads CASSGSGTGGYEQYF. CDR3 DNA: TGTGCCAGCAGCGGCTCCGGGACAGGGGGGTACGAGCAGTACTTC.

This clonotype was seen more than once but under ten times. This chain uses TRBV5-1 with TRBJ2-5; D remains ambiguous. Germline CDR1 and CDR2: SGHRS and YFSETQ. The CDR3 has 17 amino acids. The ends were cut back, 1 base at V and 2 bases at J, with 18 bases in the middle. The CDR3 nucleotides read TGCGCCAGCAGCTTGATTTTGGGTGCATGGGTACAAGAGACCCAGTACTTC. This gives the protein CASSLILGAWVQETQYF. Full variable domain (remainder filled in from reference TRBV5-1 and TRBJ2-5): KAGVTQTPRYLIKTRGQQVTLSCSPISGHRSVSWYQQTPGQGLQFLFEYFSETQRNKGNFPGRFSGRQFSNSRSEMNVSTLELGDSALYLCASSLILGAWVQETQYFGPGTRLLVL.

V and J are TRBV12-3 or TRBV12-4 and TRBJ1-5, with D hard to call. The CDR3 runs 14 residues. Trimming removed 1 base from V and 4 bases from J, with 8 bases in between. The CDR3 here is CASSLGPGNQPQHF. The DNA of the CDR3 is TGTGCCAGCAGTTTAGGTCCCGGGAATCAGCCCCAGCATTTT.

This clonotype was observed a handful of times. The V and J genes are TRBV6-9 and TRBJ1-5; TRBD1 aligns across 8 bases. The ends lost 6 bases at V and 0 bases at J; junction bases unmatched: 13. Per germline, CDR1 MNHGY and CDR2 SVAAGI. The CDR3 covers 18 residues. This CDR3 is CASRNGQGGTYSNQPQHF. CDR3 in DNA: TGTGCCAGCAGAAACGGACAGGGAGGGACTTATAGCAATCAGCCCCAGCATTTT.

CDR3 in amino acids: CASSQTDRTNTEAFF. CDR3 nucleotide sequence: TGCGCCAGCAGCCAAACCGACAGGACCAACACTGAAGCTTTCTTT. The chain carries TRBV4-1 and TRBJ1-1, with a weak D call TRBD1 (6 bases). Germline V lookup: CDR1 MGHRA, CDR2 YSYEKL. CDR3 length: 15 residues. V lost 2 bases and J 2 bases, leaving 12 bases between the germline ends.

This clonotype was counted a few times. The chain links TRBV7-2 to TRBJ1-6; D remains ambiguous. CDR1 and CDR2 (germline): SGHTA, FQGNSA. CDR3 length equals 13 residues. Trimming pared 1 base from V and 11 bases from J, leaving 9 bases between. The CDR3 DNA reads as TGTGCCAGCAGCTTAGGAGTAAAGACACCCCTCCACTTT. It specifies CASSLGVKTPLHF.

J is TRBJ1-4 and V is TRBV12-3 or TRBV12-4; no clear D gene. The CDR3 is 16 amino acids. Trimming took 4 bases from V and 4 from J, leaving 16 bases between them. In DNA form, the CDR3 reads TGTGCCAGCAGTTCTGGTATGGGCCTGGTTAATGAAAAACTGTTTTTT. This gives the protein CASSSGMGLVNEKLFF.

This clonotype was seen more than once but under ten times. The chain combines TRBV29-1 with TRBJ2-5; D is ambiguous. The CDR3 is 12 amino acids. V shed 7 bases and J shed 5 bases, with 14 bases lying between them. Germline lookup yields CDR1 SQVTM and CDR2 ANQGSEA. This CDR3 reads CSAVWGPETQYF. The DNA for the CDR3 is TGCAGCGCTGTGTGGGGTCCGGAGACCCAGTACTTC.

The J gene is TRBJ2-7, the V gene TRBV23-1; D is perhaps TRBD1 (5 bases). TRBV23-1 is labeled an ORF, and its function is uncertain. V lost 0 bases, J lost 2 bases, and 11 bases lay in between. The CDR3 is made up of 15 amino acids. The CDR3 region has the DNA TGCGCCAGCAGTCAATCCCGACAGCCCACCTACGAGCAGTACTTC. Its translation: CASSQSRQPTYEQYF.

This chain joins TRBV11-2 and TRBJ2-7; D is perhaps TRBD2 (6 bases). Germline CDR1 SGHAT, CDR2 FQNNGV. This CDR3 comprises 15 residues. Trimming left V 2 bases short and J 7 bases short, with 18 bases between. CDR3 region: CASSLSVTGVWEQYF. The CDR3 nucleotides are TGTGCCAGCAGCTTATCGGTGACGGGGGTTTGGGAGCAGTACTTC.

This sequence joins TRBV2 and TRBJ2-3; TRBD2 matches at 13 bases. J gave up 2 bases and V 6 bases, and 11 bases lay outside the gene matches. The CDR3 is 18 amino acids. In germline, CDR1 is SNHLY, CDR2 FYNNEI. The CDR3 protein is CASRDRLAGGSSTDTQYF. CDR3 sequence (DNA): TGTGCCAGCAGAGATCGACTAGCGGGAGGCTCCTCCACAGATACGCAGTATTTT.

This sequence joins TRBV25-1 and TRBJ2-1, with 7 bases lining up with TRBD1. The junction had 5 bases not matched to a gene; V was cut back by 8 bases and J by 4 bases. CDR1 and CDR2 from the germline V gene are MGHDK and SYGVNS. This CDR3 is 13 amino acids long. CDR3 sequence reads: CASWGQNYNEQFF. Written as DNA, the CDR3 is TGTGCCAGCTGGGGACAGAATTACAATGAGCAGTTCTTC.

This chain joins TRBV4-1 and TRBJ2-5; D might be TRBD2 (7 bases). This CDR3 is built from 17 residues. The germline V gene has CDR1 MGHRA and CDR2 YSYEKL. The ends were cut back, 1 base at V and 5 bases at J, with 20 bases in the middle. The CDR3 is CASSQGPPGGAGETQYF. In DNA, the CDR3 is TGCGCCAGCAGCCAAGGGCCCCCTGGGGGGGCAGGGGAGACCCAGTACTTC.

This chain's CDR3 is CASSQLQDRRNEKLFF. As DNA, the CDR3 is TGTGCCAGCAGCCAACTCCAGGACAGGCGTAATGAAAAACTGTTTTTT. This chain joins TRBV14 and TRBJ1-4; 7 positions match TRBD1. J lost 4 bases, V lost 2 bases, and 7 bases had no gene match. The length of the CDR3 is 16 residues. The V gene's germline CDR1 is SGHDN and CDR2 FVKESK.